This is a list of T cell receptor beta chains from one sample in a study of T cell clonotyping in hematopoietic cell transplantation. Clones were read by immunoSEQ multiplex PCR, and TCRdb kept only the in-frame ones, dropping some. This sample has more than 25,000 clones, with more than 70% found just once. The sample in question was peripheral blood mononuclear cells, obtained before stem cell transplant. These receptors were taken from a man aged 50 to 59 with myelodysplastic syndrome. Some clones in this sample may be carry-over from other donors' samples. The CDR3 runs from the conserved cysteine through the conserved F or W. A D gene is named only where the DNA matches it firmly. Some rows mark clone size as missing; the rest say once, few, many or name a class of expanded clone.

v_gene,abundance,j_gene,d_gene,CDR3nt,CDR3aa
TRBV6-5,NA,TRBJ1-1,NA,TGTGCCAGCACCTTAAGTATCAGCACTGAAGCTTTCTTT,CASTLSISTEAFF
TRBV30,NA,TRBJ2-1,NA,TGTGCCTGGGACAGGGAGGGACGGGGGTACAATGAGCAGTTCTTC,CAWDREGRGYNEQFF
TRBV4-2,NA,TRBJ2-7,NA,TGTGCCAGCAGCGTTTCCCACAACGGGGGCTACGAGCAGTACTTC,CASSVSHNGGYEQYF
TRBV30,few,TRBJ1-5,TRBD1,TGTGCCTGGAGTGAGGGGGCTGGCAATCAGCCCCAGCATTTT,CAWSEGAGNQPQHF
TRBV9,NA,TRBJ2-7,NA,TGTGCCAGCAGCGTAGGGTCCAACTCCTACGAGCAGTACTTC,CASSVGSNSYEQYF
TRBV14,few,TRBJ2-7,NA,TGTGCCAGCAGCCAAGATCGGATCTACGAGCAGTACTTC,CASSQDRIYEQYF
TRBV13,few,TRBJ1-2,NA,TGTGCCAGCAGCTCCAGCCAGGGCTACTATGGCTACACCTTC,CASSSSQGYYGYTF
TRBV4-3,few,TRBJ1-2,NA,TGCGCCAGCAGCCAAGAAAGGCGGAGAAATGGCTACACCTTC,CASSQERRRNGYTF
TRBV30,NA,TRBJ2-7,TRBD1,TGTGCCTGGAGGTTGGGACAGGGGGCCTACGAGCAGTACTTC,CAWRLGQGAYEQYF
TRBV28,NA,TRBJ2-4,NA,TGTGCCAGCAGTTTAGAATCGGGGTTAAACATTCAGTACTTC,CASSLESGLNIQYF
TRBV28,NA,TRBJ2-7,TRBD1,TGTGCCACCGACAGGGGGTTGGCCTACGAGCAGTACTTC,CATDRGLAYEQYF
TRBV7-9,NA,TRBJ2-7,TRBD2,TGTGCCAGCAGCCCTTGGGGGAGGGTATCCTACGAGCAGTACTTC,CASSPWGRVSYEQYF
TRBV2,NA,TRBJ2-7,NA,TGTGCCAGCAGTCCTATCCTCGACGAGCAGTACTTC,CASSPILDEQYF
TRBV6-5,NA,TRBJ1-1,TRBD1,TGTGCCAGCAGTTACTTACAGGGGACTGAAGCTTTCTTT,CASSYLQGTEAFF
TRBV11-1,NA,TRBJ1-2,NA,TGTGCCAGCAGCAACGGGATCTCCGTCACCTTC,CASSNGISVTF
TRBV7-6,NA,TRBJ2-3,TRBD2,TGTGCCAGCAGCCCAGCGGGAGTTTTAACAGATACGCAGTATTTT,CASSPAGVLTDTQYF
TRBV29-1,NA,TRBJ1-1,NA,TGCAGCGTTGAACGACCACCCATGAACACTGAAGCTTTCTTT,CSVERPPMNTEAFF
TRBV5-6,NA,TRBJ2-7,NA,TGTGCCAGCAGCTTCGCAGGGGTGGACGAGCAGTACTTC,CASSFAGVDEQYF
TRBV30,once,TRBJ1-1,NA,TGTGCCTGGAGCAGACTCTTGAACACTGAAGCTTTCTTT,CAWSRLLNTEAFF
TRBV28,NA,TRBJ1-2,TRBD1,TGTGCCAGCAGTCCAGGAGGACAGGGAGACTTGCTCTTCTATGGCTACACCTTC,CASSPGGQGDLLFYGYTF
TRBV6-5,NA,TRBJ1-1,TRBD1,TGTGCCAGCAGTAAGGGACAGGGGAACACTGAAGCTTTCTTT,CASSKGQGNTEAFF
TRBV27,NA,TRBJ1-2,NA,TGTGCCAGCAGTTTAAGTGCCTACAACTATGGCTACACCTTC,CASSLSAYNYGYTF
TRBV5-1,NA,TRBJ1-5,NA,TGCGCCAGCGCCTTGGGGACGGGTAGCAATCAGCCCCAGCATTTT,CASALGTGSNQPQHF
TRBV2,few,TRBJ1-2,NA,TGTGCCAGCAGTGAAGTCCAGGGGTACTATGGCTACACCTTC,CASSEVQGYYGYTF
TRBV30,once,TRBJ1-1,NA,TGTGCCGCGGGAGGTTGGACTGAAGCTTTCTTT,CAAGGWTEAFF
TRBV29-1,NA,TRBJ2-7,NA,TGCAGCGTGGTCGGATCCTACGAGCAGTACTTC,CSVVGSYEQYF
TRBV2,NA,TRBJ2-7,TRBD1,TGTGCCAGCAGCCCGGGACAGGGCGCCTACGAGCAGTACTTC,CASSPGQGAYEQYF
TRBV29-1,NA,TRBJ2-1,TRBD2,TGCAGCGCCGTGGGATCTAGCGGGGTCTACAATGAGCAGTTCTTC,CSAVGSSGVYNEQFF
TRBV30,NA,TRBJ2-7,TRBD1,TGTGCCTGGAGTCCCCAAGACAGGGGGGGCTCCTACGAGCAGTACTTC,CAWSPQDRGGSYEQYF
TRBV28,NA,TRBJ2-7,NA,TGTGCCAGCAGTAAGGTAGACGAGCAGTACTTC,CASSKVDEQYF
TRBV5-1,once,TRBJ1-3,NA,TGCGCCAGCAGCCTGGGATCTGGAAACACCATATATTTT,CASSLGSGNTIYF
TRBV5-1,NA,TRBJ2-7,NA,TGCGCCAGCAGCTTGGTGGACCCATCCTACGAGCAGTACTTC,CASSLVDPSYEQYF
TRBV2,NA,TRBJ2-7,NA,TGTGCCAGCACTGGACGCTACGAGCAGTACTTC,CASTGRYEQYF
TRBV6-1,NA,TRBJ2-1,TRBD1,TGTGCCAGCGCTGGGACAGGGAACTCCTACAATGAGCAGTTCTTC,CASAGTGNSYNEQFF
TRBV28,NA,TRBJ2-1,TRBD2,TGTGCCAGCAGGGGGGCTAGCGGGAGGGGCTATGAGCAGTTCTTC,CASRGASGRGYEQFF
TRBV29-1,once,TRBJ1-5,TRBD1,TGCAGCGCGGGACAGGGGAATCAGCCCCAGCATTTT,CSAGQGNQPQHF
TRBV6-6,NA,TRBJ2-7,TRBD2,TGTGCCAGCACGGGGGCGGGAGGGCCCACTACCTACGAGCAGTACTTC,CASTGAGGPTTYEQYF